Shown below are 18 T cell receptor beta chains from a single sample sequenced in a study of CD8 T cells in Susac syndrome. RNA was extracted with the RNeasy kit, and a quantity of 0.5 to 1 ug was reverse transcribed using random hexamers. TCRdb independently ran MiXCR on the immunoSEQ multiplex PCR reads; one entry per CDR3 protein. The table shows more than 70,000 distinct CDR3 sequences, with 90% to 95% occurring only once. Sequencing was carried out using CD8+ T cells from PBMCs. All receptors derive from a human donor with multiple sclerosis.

CDR3 DNA: TGCGCCAGCAGCTTGGCCGGGGGGGGTAGATCAGATACGCAGTATTTT. It codes for CASSLAGGGRSDTQYF. The chain is built from TRBV5-1 and TRBJ2-3; 8 nucleotides match TRBD2. Trimming took 0 bases from V and 4 from J; bases not matched to a gene: 7. Germline values: CDR1 SGHRS, CDR2 YFSETQ. The CDR3 has 16 residues.

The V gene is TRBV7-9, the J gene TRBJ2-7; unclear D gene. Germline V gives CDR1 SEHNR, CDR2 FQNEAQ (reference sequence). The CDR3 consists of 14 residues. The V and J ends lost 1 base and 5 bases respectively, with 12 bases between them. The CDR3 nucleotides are TGTGCCAGCAGCTTAGTAAGAACCTTGCACGAGCAGTACTTC. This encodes CASSLVRTLHEQYF.

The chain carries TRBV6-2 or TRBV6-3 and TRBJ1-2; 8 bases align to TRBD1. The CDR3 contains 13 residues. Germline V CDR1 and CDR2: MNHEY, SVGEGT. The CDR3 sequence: CAAGGIYHYGYTF. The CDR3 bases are TGTGCGGCAGGGGGCATCTATCACTATGGCTACACCTTC.

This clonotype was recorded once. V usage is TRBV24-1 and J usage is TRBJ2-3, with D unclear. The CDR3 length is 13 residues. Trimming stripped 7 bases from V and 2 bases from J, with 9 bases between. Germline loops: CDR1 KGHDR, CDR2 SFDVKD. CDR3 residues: CATRDGSTDTQYF. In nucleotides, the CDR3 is TGTGCCACCAGGGACGGCTCCACAGATACGCAGTATTTT.

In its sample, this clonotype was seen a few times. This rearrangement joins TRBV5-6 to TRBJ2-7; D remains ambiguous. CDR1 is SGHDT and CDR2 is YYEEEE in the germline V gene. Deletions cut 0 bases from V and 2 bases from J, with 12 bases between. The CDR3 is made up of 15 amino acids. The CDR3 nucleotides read TGTGCCAGCAGCTTGGCAGTAGAACCTCCCTACGAGCAGTACTTC. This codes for CASSLAVEPPYEQYF.

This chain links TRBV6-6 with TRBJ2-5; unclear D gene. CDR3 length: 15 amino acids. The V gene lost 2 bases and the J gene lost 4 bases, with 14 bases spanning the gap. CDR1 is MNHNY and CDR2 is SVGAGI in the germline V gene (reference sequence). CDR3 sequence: CASSYIRSSRETQYF. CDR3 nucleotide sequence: TGTGCCAGCAGTTACATTCGCTCATCAAGAGAGACCCAGTACTTC.

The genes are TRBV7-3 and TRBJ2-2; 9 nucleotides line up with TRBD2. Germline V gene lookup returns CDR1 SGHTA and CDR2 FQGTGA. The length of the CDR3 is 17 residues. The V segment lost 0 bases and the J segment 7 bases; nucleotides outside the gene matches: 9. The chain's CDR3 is CASSLTGGRGRNGELFF. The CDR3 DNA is TGTGCCAGCAGCTTAACCGGCGGGAGGGGTCGGAACGGGGAGCTGTTTTTT.

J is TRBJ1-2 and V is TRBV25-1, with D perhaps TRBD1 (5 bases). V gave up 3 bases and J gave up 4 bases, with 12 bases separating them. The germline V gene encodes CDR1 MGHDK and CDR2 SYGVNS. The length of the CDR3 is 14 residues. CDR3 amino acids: CASSEGWGVYGYTF. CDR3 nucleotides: TGTGCCAGCAGTGAGGGTTGGGGGGTCTATGGCTACACCTTC.

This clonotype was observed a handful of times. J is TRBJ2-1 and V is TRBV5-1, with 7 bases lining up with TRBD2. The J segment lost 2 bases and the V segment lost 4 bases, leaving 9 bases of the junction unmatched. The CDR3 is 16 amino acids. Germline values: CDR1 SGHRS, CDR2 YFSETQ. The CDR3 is CASSLGREHPYNEQFF. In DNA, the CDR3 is TGCGCCAGCAGCCTAGGGCGGGAGCACCCCTACAATGAGCAGTTCTTC.

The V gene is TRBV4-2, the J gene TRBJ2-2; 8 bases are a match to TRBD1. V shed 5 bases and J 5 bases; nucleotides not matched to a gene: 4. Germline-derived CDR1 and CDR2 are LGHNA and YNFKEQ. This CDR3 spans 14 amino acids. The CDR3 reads CASSINRGTGELFF. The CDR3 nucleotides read TGTGCCAGCAGCATTAACAGGGGGACCGGGGAGCTGTTTTTT.

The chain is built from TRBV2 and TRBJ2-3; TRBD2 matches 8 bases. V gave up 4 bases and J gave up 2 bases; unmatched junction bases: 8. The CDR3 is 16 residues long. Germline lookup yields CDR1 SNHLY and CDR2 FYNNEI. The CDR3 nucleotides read TGTGCCAGCAGTGGCGAGGAGCGGGGGACCACAGATACGCAGTATTTT. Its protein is CASSGEERGTTDTQYF.

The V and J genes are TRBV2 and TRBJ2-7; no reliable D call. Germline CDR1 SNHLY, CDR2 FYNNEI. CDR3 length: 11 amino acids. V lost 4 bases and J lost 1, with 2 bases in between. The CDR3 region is CASSVSYEQYF. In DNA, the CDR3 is TGTGCCAGCAGTGTATCCTACGAGCAGTACTTC.

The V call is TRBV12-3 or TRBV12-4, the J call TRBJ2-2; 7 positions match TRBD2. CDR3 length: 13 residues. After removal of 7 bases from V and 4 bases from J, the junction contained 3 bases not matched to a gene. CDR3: CASTPGGTGELFF. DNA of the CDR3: TGTGCCAGCACCCCGGGGGGCACCGGGGAGCTGTTTTTT.

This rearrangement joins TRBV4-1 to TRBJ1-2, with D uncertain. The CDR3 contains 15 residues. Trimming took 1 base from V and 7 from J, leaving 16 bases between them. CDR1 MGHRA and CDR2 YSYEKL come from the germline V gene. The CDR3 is CASSQVLEGAVGYTF. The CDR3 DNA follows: TGCGCCAGCAGCCAAGTTTTAGAAGGAGCCGTTGGCTACACCTTC.

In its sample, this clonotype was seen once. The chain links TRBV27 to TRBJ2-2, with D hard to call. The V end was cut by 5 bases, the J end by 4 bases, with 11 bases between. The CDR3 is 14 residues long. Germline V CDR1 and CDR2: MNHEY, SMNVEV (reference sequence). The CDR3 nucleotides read TGTGCCAGCAGTGTAAGTGGCAGCACCGGGGAGCTGTTTTTT. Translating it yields CASSVSGSTGELFF.

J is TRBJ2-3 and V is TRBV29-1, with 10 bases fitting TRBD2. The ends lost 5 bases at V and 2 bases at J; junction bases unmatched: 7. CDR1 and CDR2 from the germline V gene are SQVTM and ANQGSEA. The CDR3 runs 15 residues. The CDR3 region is CSVTSGGASTDTQYF. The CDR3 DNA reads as TGCAGCGTTACAAGCGGGGGGGCCTCCACAGATACGCAGTATTTT.

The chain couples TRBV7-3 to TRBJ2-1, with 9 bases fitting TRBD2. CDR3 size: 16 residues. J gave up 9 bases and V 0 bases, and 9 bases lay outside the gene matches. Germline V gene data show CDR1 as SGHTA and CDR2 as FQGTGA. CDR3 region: CASSLTPRGGGAEQFF. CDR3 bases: TGTGCCAGCAGCTTAACCCCCCGCGGCGGGGGGGCTGAGCAGTTCTTC.

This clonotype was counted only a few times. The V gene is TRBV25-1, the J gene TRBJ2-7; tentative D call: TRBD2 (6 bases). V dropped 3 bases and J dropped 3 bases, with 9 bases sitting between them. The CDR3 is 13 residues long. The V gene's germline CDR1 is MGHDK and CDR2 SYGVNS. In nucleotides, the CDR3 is TGTGCCAGCAGTGATACGGGGGACTACGAGCAGTACTTC. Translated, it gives CASSDTGDYEQYF.